These 24 T cell receptor gamma chains were all obtained from the same sample, sequenced in a study of Vδ1+ human thymocytes. The study, taken as a whole, reports: In the thymus, TRG and TRD repertoires looked highly polyclonal with Gaussian CDR3 lengths.

Their recognized antigens are unknown. Extracted RNA was reverse transcribed into cDNA. Pooled V-gene forward primers with one constant-region reverse primer generated the CDR3 amplicons by multiplex PCR. TCRdb re-identified clones in the multiplex PCR reads via CATT. The sample gives under 25,000 gamma-chain clones, roughly 13% of which show up once; under 2.5% is in the top ten. Input material: Vdelta1+ gamma-delta thymocytes from the thymus. Subset of the sample: FACS-sorted CD3+ TCRalphabeta- TCRVdelta1+ TCRVdelta2- thymocytes. The receptors here all came from a child younger than two who had congenital heart surgery.

This rearrangement joins TRGV5 to TRGJ1 or TRGJ2. The CDR3 consists of 14 residues. Germline CDR1 VINAFY, CDR2 YDVSNSKD. V was pared by 0 bases and J by 5 bases, with 7 bases of the junction left unmatched. CDR3 sequence: CATWDRPRDYKKLF. The CDR3 DNA is TGTGCCACCTGGGACAGGCCTCGGGATTATAAGAAACTCTTT.

The sample holds a few counts of this clone. The chain has TRGV4 and TRGJP1. V was pared by 5 bases and J by 4 bases, with 7 bases of the junction left unmatched. CDR3 size: 14 residues. Germline CDR1 reads EGSTGY; CDR2 reads YDSYTSSV. The chain's CDR3 is CATWAEDTGWFKIF. The CDR3 bases are TGTGCCACCTGGGCCGAAGACACTGGTTGGTTCAAGATATTT.

The chain carries TRGV2 and TRGJP2. The V segment lost 3 bases and the J segment 4 bases; nucleotides outside the gene matches: 2. The CDR3 covers 13 residues. CDR1 EGSNGY and CDR2 YDSYNSKV come from the germline V gene. The CDR3 DNA follows: TGTGCCACCTGGGACTTTAGTGATTGGATCAAGACGTTT. This encodes CATWDFSDWIKTF.

This clone came up a few times. The chain couples TRGV9 to TRGJ1 or TRGJ2. V gave up 11 bases and J gave up 8 bases; unmatched junction bases: 12. The V gene's germline CDR1 is GITISATS and CDR2 ISYDGTV (reference sequence). The CDR3 is 11 residues long. This CDR3 is CASLLGHKKLF. The CDR3 DNA reads TGTGCCTCGCTTTTGGGTCATAAGAAACTCTTT.

This clone was recorded a few times. This sequence joins TRGV8 and TRGJP2. Germline V gives CDR1 VENAVY, CDR2 YDSYNSRV. The V segment lost 5 bases and the J segment 2 bases; nucleotides outside the gene matches: 8. The CDR3 spans 15 residues. Written as DNA, the CDR3 is TGTGCCACCTGGGGTCGTGGGAGTAGTGATTGGATCAAGACGTTT. Its translation is CATWGRGSSDWIKTF.

This clone was counted a few times. V and J are TRGV3 and TRGJP2. Germline CDR1 reads VTNTFY; CDR2 reads YDVSTARD (reference sequence). The V gene end was trimmed by 0 bases and the J gene end by 2 bases; junction bases not matched to a gene: 6. The CDR3 totals 16 residues. CDR3 sequence (DNA): TGTGCCACCTGGGACAGGCTAACCAGTAGTGATTGGATCAAGACGTTT. This sequence encodes CATWDRLTSSDWIKTF.

This clone was observed a few times. V usage is TRGV9 and J usage is TRGJ1 or TRGJ2. Germline CDR1 reads GITISATS; CDR2 reads ISYDGTV (reference sequence). J lost 0 bases, V lost 6 bases, and 5 bases had no gene match. The CDR3 spans 13 residues. The CDR3 bases are TGTGCCTTGTGGAAGACGAATTATTATAAGAAACTCTTT. As protein: CALWKTNYYKKLF.

Only a few counts were recorded for this clone. The chain is built from TRGV9 and TRGJ1 or TRGJ2. The V gene's germline CDR1 is GITISATS and CDR2 ISYDGTV (reference sequence). This CDR3 has 14 residues. The V segment lost 3 bases and the J segment 0 bases; nucleotides outside the gene matches: 5. The CDR3 spells CALWEMLNYYKKLF. CDR3 DNA sequence: TGTGCCTTGTGGGAGATGCTGAATTATTATAAGAAACTCTTT.

This clone was detected a few times. This chain links TRGV5 with TRGJ1 or TRGJ2. J lost 3 bases, V lost 3 bases, and 5 bases had no gene match. CDR1 and CDR2 (germline): VINAFY, YDVSNSKD. This CDR3 comprises 13 residues. The CDR3 nucleotides read TGTGCCACCTGGGACTTATCTTATTATAAGAAACTCTTT. It specifies CATWDLSYYKKLF.

Of note for this clone: TCRdb's entry gives the protein of a much larger clone, which mismatches this DNA's translation at residue 3, likely from a read error; the protein reported here is translated from the DNA. The chain recombines TRGV4 with TRGJ1 or TRGJ2. CDR3 size: 11 residues. Germline V gene lookup returns CDR1 EGSTGY and CDR2 YDSYTSSV. The CDR3 is CAAWDGHKKLF. CDR3 bases: TGTGCCGCCTGGGATGGCCATAAGAAACTCTTT.

This clone was counted a few times. This chain joins TRGV8 and TRGJ1 or TRGJ2. V lost 3 bases and J lost 2; bases outside the gene matches: 7. The CDR3 loop spans 14 amino acids. CDR1 and CDR2 (germline): VENAVY, YDSYNSRV. CDR3 in amino acids: CATWDGRYYYKKLF. Here the CDR3 DNA reads TGTGCCACCTGGGATGGGCGTTATTATTATAAGAAACTCTTT.

The chain employs TRGV9 and TRGJ1 or TRGJ2. This CDR3 has 15 residues. V trimming: 0 bases; J trimming: 3 bases; junction bases outside the gene matches: 8. Germline V lookup: CDR1 GITISATS, CDR2 ISYDGTV (reference sequence). In nucleotides, the CDR3 is TGTGCCTTGTGGGAGGTGACCCCCATTTATTATAAGAAACTCTTT. Translating it yields CALWEVTPIYYKKLF.

This clone has more than one count but fewer than ten. The chain links TRGV3 to TRGJP2. The length of the CDR3 is 13 residues. V shed 3 bases and J 15 bases; nucleotides not matched to a gene: 13. CDR1 VTNTFY and CDR2 YDVSTARD come from the germline V gene (reference sequence). CDR3 nucleotides: TGTGCCACCTGGGACGGCCAGGGGTCCGTCAAGACGTTT. Its translation: CATWDGQGSVKTF.

This clone ranks as medium-sized. Additional DNA sequences in this sample encode the identical CDR3. The V call is TRGV9, the J call TRGJ1 or TRGJ2. The CDR3 totals 13 residues. Per the germline V gene, CDR1 is GITISATS and CDR2 is ISYDGTV (reference sequence). V lost 3 bases to trimming and J lost 0 bases; unmatched junction nucleotides: 2. CDR3 coding DNA: TGTGCCTTGTGGGAGTCGAATTATTATAAGAAACTCTTT. Residues: CALWESNYYKKLF.

V and J are TRGV2 and TRGJ1 or TRGJ2. This CDR3 spans 18 amino acids. Trimming cost V 4 bases and J 3 bases; bases outside gene matches: 21. CDR1 EGSNGY and CDR2 YDSYNSKV come from the germline V gene. Here the CDR3 reads CATWDHLGGVQIYYKKLF. The DNA for the CDR3 is TGTGCCACCTGGGATCACTTAGGGGGAGTACAGATTTATTATAAGAAACTCTTT.

V is TRGV5 and J is TRGJ1 or TRGJ2. The CDR3 extends over 12 amino acids. Germline-derived CDR1 and CDR2 are VINAFY and YDVSNSKD. V trimming: 5 bases; J trimming: 3 bases; junction bases outside the gene matches: 4. The CDR3 DNA is TGTGCCACCTGGGGGATTTATTATAAGAAACTCTTT. Translated, it gives CATWGIYYKKLF.

This clone was observed a handful of times. An end of the junction does not agree with germline; a read error may underlie this. Other DNA sequences in the sample encode the same CDR3. The chain links TRGV2 to TRGJ1 or TRGJ2. The CDR3 is made up of 13 amino acids. Germline loops: CDR1 EGSNGY, CDR2 YDSYNSKV. The CDR3 DNA follows: TGCGCCACCTGGGACGGATTTTATTATAAGAAACTCTTT. It codes for CATWDGFYYKKLF.

This sequence joins TRGV8 and TRGJ1 or TRGJ2. CDR3 length equals 14 residues. Germline V gene data show CDR1 as VENAVY and CDR2 as YDSYNSRV. V lost 2 bases to trimming and J lost 4 bases; unmatched junction nucleotides: 8. CDR3 sequence reads: CATWDTALYYKKLF. The CDR3, as DNA: TGTGCCACCTGGGATACGGCCCTGTATTATAAGAAACTCTTT.

The chain is built from TRGV3 and TRGJ1 or TRGJ2. Germline V CDR1 and CDR2: VTNTFY, YDVSTARD (reference sequence). V shed 6 bases and J 7 bases; nucleotides not matched to a gene: 3. The CDR3 covers 10 residues. In nucleotides, the CDR3 is TGTGCCACCTGGAGATATAAGAAACTCTTT. Protein product: CATWRYKKLF.

With respect to this clone: One end of the junction does not line up with germline, which may come from a read error. The chain couples TRGV8 to TRGJ1 or TRGJ2. This CDR3 has 13 amino acids. CDR1 is VENAVY and CDR2 is YDSYNSRV in the germline V gene. The CDR3 sequence: CAAWDLSYYKKLF. The CDR3 coding sequence is TGTGCCGCCTGGGATTTGAGTTATTATAAGAAACTCTTT.

The chain carries TRGV3 and TRGJ1 or TRGJ2. This CDR3 comprises 11 residues. The germline V gene encodes CDR1 VTNTFY and CDR2 YDVSTARD (reference sequence). With 6 bases clipped from V and 6 bases from J, the junction kept 5 bases outside the gene matches. CDR3 amino acids: CATWLRYKKLF. CDR3 nucleotides: TGTGCCACCTGGTTACGTTATAAGAAACTCTTT.

The chain uses TRGV9 and TRGJ1 or TRGJ2. This CDR3 is built from 16 residues. Germline-derived CDR1 and CDR2 are GITISATS and ISYDGTV (reference sequence). Unmatched junction bases numbered 10, after V lost 2 bases and J lost 0 bases. CDR3: CALWEDTGANYYKKLF. The CDR3 DNA sequence: TGTGCCTTGTGGGAGGACACTGGGGCGAATTATTATAAGAAACTCTTT.

This chain joins TRGV8 and TRGJ1 or TRGJ2. The CDR3 is made up of 13 amino acids. Trimming cost V 3 bases and J 4 bases; bases outside gene matches: 6. Germline-derived CDR1 and CDR2 are VENAVY and YDSYNSRV. CDR3 coding DNA: TGTGCCACCTGGGATCTTCCCTATTATAAGAAACTCTTT. Protein: CATWDLPYYKKLF.

The chain employs TRGV3 and TRGJP2. The CDR3 totals 15 residues. The germline V gene encodes CDR1 VTNTFY and CDR2 YDVSTARD (reference sequence). J was trimmed by 6 bases and V by 2 bases; bases with no gene match: 9. In DNA form, the CDR3 reads TGTGCCACCTGGGACACTCTAGCATGTGATTGGATCAAGACGTTT. This encodes CATWDTLACDWIKTF.